The clone carrying this T cell receptor (beta chain) was seen once. Its antigen is currently unknown. The method was immunoSEQ multiplex PCR; TCRdb's version includes in-frame clones alone and lacks a portion of them. The data hold 95,000 or so clones, with roughly 91% observed a single time. These data are taken from a study of T cell responses to AZD1222 COVID-19 vaccine. At the level of the study: Second-dose groups at about 4 or about 12 weeks were pooled.

Study-level points and caveats: Repertoire samples came only from after the peak T cell response.

From germline, CDR1 is SGDLS and CDR2 YYNGEE. Between the trimmed V and J ends, which lost 1 base and 1 base, there was a span of 13 bases. The CDR3 consists of 16 residues. This TCR was sampled from an adult in good health. The sequences come from peripheral blood, collected on day 0 of AZD1222 vaccination. This rearrangement joins TRBV9 to TRBJ2-3, with a possible D match to TRBD2 (5 bases). The CDR3 DNA follows: TGTGCCAGCAGCGTAAACCCGGGGTACGGCACAGATACGCAGTATTTT. Protein sequence: CASSVNPGYGTDTQYF.